Shown below are 16 T cell receptor beta chains from a single sample sequenced in a study of T cell responses to AZD1222 COVID-19 vaccine. TCRdb keeps only in-frame clones here, not all; method: immunoSEQ multiplex PCR. The sample consists of 150,000 to 200,000 clones, around nine tenths of them appearing once. Sequences were derived from peripheral blood, sampled 28 days after the second AZD1222 dose. Receptor source: an adult who received the AZD1222 COVID-19 vaccine.

The chain uses TRBV7-9 and TRBJ1-4, with 10 nucleotides matching TRBD1. The CDR3 has 16 residues. In germline, CDR1 is SEHNR, CDR2 FQNEAQ (reference sequence). The trim removed 2 bases at V and 5 bases at J, leaving 5 bases unmatched. The CDR3 is CASSLNPGQGNEKLFF. The DNA of the CDR3 is TGTGCCAGCAGCTTAAACCCGGGACAGGGGAATGAAAAACTGTTTTTT.

The chain uses TRBV27 and TRBJ2-7, with 8 bases aligning to TRBD1. The V gene end was trimmed by 8 bases and the J gene end by 4 bases; junction bases not matched to a gene: 4. Germline V gene lookup returns CDR1 MNHEY and CDR2 SMNVEV (reference sequence). The CDR3 is made up of 12 amino acids. The CDR3 DNA follows: TGTGCCAGCTCAGGACAGGGTTACGAGCAGTACTTC. Translating it yields CASSGQGYEQYF.

The J gene is TRBJ2-5, the V gene TRBV9; maybe TRBD2 (6 bases). The CDR3 length is 16 residues. Germline V CDR1 and CDR2: SGDLS, YYNGEE. The V end lost 3 bases, the J end lost 2 bases, and 17 bases lay between the germline ends. Here the CDR3 reads CASSGPTEGPQETQYF. The DNA of the CDR3 is TGTGCCAGCAGCGGTCCGACGGAGGGACCTCAAGAGACCCAGTACTTC.

This chain connects TRBV7-9 to TRBJ1-2; D unresolved. The CDR3 consists of 12 residues. CDR1 is SEHNR and CDR2 is FQNEAQ in the germline V gene (reference sequence). The V end was cut by 5 bases, the J end by 5 bases, with 9 bases between. CDR3 protein: CASSQTEYGYTF. CDR3 nucleotide sequence: TGTGCCAGCAGCCAAACAGAGTATGGCTACACCTTC.

Written as DNA, the CDR3 is TGCGCCAGCAGCTTGTCCGGTGTGAACACCGGGGAGCTGTTTTTT. Protein sequence: CASSLSGVNTGELFF. This chain links TRBV5-1 with TRBJ2-2; D is uncertain. V gave up 1 base and J gave up 1 base, with 8 bases separating them. CDR1 is SGHRS and CDR2 is YFSETQ in the germline V gene. This CDR3 region has 15 residues.

V gene TRBV15 combines with J gene TRBJ1-2; D remains ambiguous. The germline V gene has CDR1 LNHNV and CDR2 YYDKDF (reference sequence). The CDR3 loop spans 12 amino acids. V lost 0 bases and J lost 8, with 7 bases in between. CDR3 residues: CATSRDGDGYTF. The CDR3 DNA reads TGTGCCACCAGCAGAGATGGAGACGGCTACACCTTC.

The J gene is TRBJ2-2, the V gene TRBV4-2; unclear D gene. This CDR3 region has 14 residues. In germline, CDR1 is LGHNA, CDR2 YNFKEQ. V gave up 0 bases and J gave up 5 bases, with 7 bases separating them. This CDR3 is CASSQEPATGELFF. In DNA form, the CDR3 reads TGTGCCAGCAGCCAAGAGCCAGCGACCGGGGAGCTGTTTTTT.

The chain is built from TRBV5-1 and TRBJ2-3, with 8 bases aligning to TRBD2. The germline V gene has CDR1 SGHRS and CDR2 YFSETQ. This CDR3 comprises 16 residues. Germline trimming cut 4 bases from V and 0 bases from J; bases unmatched to any gene: 7. The CDR3 nucleotides are TGCGCCAGCAGCCCTCTAGCGGGCATTAGCACAGATACGCAGTATTTT. Protein: CASSPLAGISTDTQYF.

The chain is built from TRBV9 and TRBJ2-7; possible D gene TRBD1, 8 bases. Deletions cut 1 base from V and 2 bases from J, with 10 bases between. This CDR3 spans 14 amino acids. Germline values: CDR1 SGDLS, CDR2 YYNGEE. CDR3 in amino acids: CASSVTGGAYEQYF. The DNA for the CDR3 is TGTGCCAGCAGCGTAACAGGGGGGGCCTACGAGCAGTACTTC.

The gene calls are TRBV5-4 and TRBJ2-7, with 7 bases that match TRBD2. The CDR3 is 15 residues long. The J segment lost 3 bases and the V segment lost 0 bases, leaving 6 bases of the junction unmatched. Germline values: CDR1 SGHNT, CDR2 YYREEE (reference sequence). CDR3 protein: CASSLEGGKGYEQYF. CDR3 DNA sequence: TGTGCCAGCAGCTTGGAGGGAGGGAAGGGCTACGAGCAGTACTTC.

This clone came up once. The chain couples TRBV7-6 to TRBJ2-5, with 13 positions matching TRBD2. The CDR3 consists of 16 residues. The trim removed 5 bases at V and 5 bases at J, leaving 8 bases unmatched. CDR1 is SGHVS, CDR2 FNYEAQ, per germline. The DNA of the CDR3 is TGTGCCAGCAGCATAACTAGCGGGGGGGCCGGCGAGACCCAGTACTTC. Translating gives CASSITSGGAGETQYF.

Details on this clone: Other nucleotide sequences from this sample produce the same CDR3. The chain couples TRBV11-2 to TRBJ1-1; D perhaps matches TRBD1 (5 bases). The CDR3 runs 13 residues. Per the germline V gene, CDR1 is SGHAT and CDR2 is FQNNGV. V gave up 3 bases and J gave up 2 bases, with 7 bases separating them. CDR3 bases: TGTGCCAGCAGCTTCGGGGGAAACACTGAAGCTTTCTTT. It translates to CASSFGGNTEAFF.

This sequence joins TRBV4-3 and TRBJ2-2, with TRBD2 matching over 7 bases. There are 16 residues in the CDR3. V shed 0 bases and J 3 bases; nucleotides not matched to a gene: 4. CDR1 is LGHNA and CDR2 is YSLEER in the germline V gene. The CDR3 DNA reads TGCGCCAGCAGCCAAGAATCAGCGGGGCACACCGGGGAGCTGTTTTTT. This codes for CASSQESAGHTGELFF.

The genes are TRBV11-3 and TRBJ1-1; the D gene is possibly TRBD1 (5 bases). CDR3 length: 13 residues. Germline V gene lookup returns CDR1 SGHNT and CDR2 YENEEA. The V and J ends lost 5 bases and 0 bases respectively, with 7 bases between them. The CDR3 is CASSLGVNTEAFF. The DNA for the CDR3 is TGTGCCAGCAGCCTGGGGGTGAACACTGAAGCTTTCTTT.

This rearrangement joins TRBV19 to TRBJ1-5; weak D call: TRBD1 (6 bases). There are 15 residues in the CDR3. Germline V gene data show CDR1 as LNHDA and CDR2 as SQIVND (reference sequence). V lost 5 bases and J 3 bases, leaving 14 bases between the germline ends. CDR3 bases: TGTGCCAGTAGTTTGACTACAGGGTACAATCAGCCCCAGCATTTT. This codes for CASSLTTGYNQPQHF.

The table lists this clone with a count of one. The chain carries TRBV7-2 and TRBJ1-2; D ambiguous. Trimming left V 6 bases short and J 7 bases short, with 12 bases between. This CDR3 has 12 residues. The germline V gene encodes CDR1 SGHTA and CDR2 FQGNSA. CDR3 sequence: CASRSRETGYTF. The DNA of the CDR3 is TGTGCCAGCAGATCCCGAGAAACTGGCTACACCTTC.